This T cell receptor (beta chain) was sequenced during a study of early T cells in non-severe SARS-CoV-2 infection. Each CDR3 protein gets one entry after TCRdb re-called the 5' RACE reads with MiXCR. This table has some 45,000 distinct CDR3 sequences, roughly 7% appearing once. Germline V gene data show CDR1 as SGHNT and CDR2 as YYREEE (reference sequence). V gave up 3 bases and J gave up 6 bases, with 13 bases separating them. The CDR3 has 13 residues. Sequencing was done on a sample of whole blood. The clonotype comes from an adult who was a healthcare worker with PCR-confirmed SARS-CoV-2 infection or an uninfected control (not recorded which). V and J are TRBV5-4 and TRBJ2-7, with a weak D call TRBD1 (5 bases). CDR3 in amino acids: CASSSGSQGEQYF. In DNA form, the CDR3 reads TGTGCCAGCAGCTCCGGGTCCCAGGGCGAGCAGTACTTC.